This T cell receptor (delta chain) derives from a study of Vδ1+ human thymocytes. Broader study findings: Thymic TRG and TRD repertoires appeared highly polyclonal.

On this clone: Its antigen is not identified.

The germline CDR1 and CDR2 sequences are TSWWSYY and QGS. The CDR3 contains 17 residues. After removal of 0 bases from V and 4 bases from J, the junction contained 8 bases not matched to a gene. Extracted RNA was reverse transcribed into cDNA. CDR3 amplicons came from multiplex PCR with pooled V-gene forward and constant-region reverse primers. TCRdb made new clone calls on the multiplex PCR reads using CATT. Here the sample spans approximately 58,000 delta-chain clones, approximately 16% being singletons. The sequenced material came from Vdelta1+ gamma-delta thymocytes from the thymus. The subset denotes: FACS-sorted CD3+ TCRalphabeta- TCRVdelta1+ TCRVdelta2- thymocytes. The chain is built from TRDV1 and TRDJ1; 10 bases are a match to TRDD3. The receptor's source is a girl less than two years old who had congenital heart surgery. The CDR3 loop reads CALGELFHLGDSDKLIF. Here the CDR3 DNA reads TGTGCTCTTGGGGAACTATTCCACCTGGGGGATAGCGATAAACTCATCTTT.